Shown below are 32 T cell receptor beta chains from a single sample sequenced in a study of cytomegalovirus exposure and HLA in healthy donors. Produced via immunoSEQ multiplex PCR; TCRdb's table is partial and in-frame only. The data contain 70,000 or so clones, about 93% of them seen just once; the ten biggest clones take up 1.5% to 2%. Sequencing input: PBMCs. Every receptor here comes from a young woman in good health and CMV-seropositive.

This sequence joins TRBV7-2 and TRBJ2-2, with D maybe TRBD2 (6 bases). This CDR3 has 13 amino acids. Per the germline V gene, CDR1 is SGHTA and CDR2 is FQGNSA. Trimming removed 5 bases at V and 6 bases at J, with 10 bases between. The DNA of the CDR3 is TGTGCCAGCAGCCGCAGGGACTCCGGGGAGCTGTTTTTT. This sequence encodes CASSRRDSGELFF.

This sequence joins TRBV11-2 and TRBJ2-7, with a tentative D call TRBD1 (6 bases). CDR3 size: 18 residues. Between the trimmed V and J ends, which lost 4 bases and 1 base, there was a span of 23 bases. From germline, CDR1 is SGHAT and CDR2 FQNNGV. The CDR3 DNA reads TGTGCCAGCAGCTCTCGATTGACCAGGGGATCTCATTCCTACGAGCAGTACTTC. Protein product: CASSSRLTRGSHSYEQYF.

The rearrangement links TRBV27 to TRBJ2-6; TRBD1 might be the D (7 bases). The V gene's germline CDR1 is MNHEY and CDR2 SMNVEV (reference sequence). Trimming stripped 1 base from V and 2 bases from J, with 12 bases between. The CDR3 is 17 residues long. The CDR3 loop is CASSLWQGGAGANVLTF. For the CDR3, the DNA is TGTGCCAGCAGTTTATGGCAGGGGGGCGCTGGGGCCAACGTCCTGACTTTC.

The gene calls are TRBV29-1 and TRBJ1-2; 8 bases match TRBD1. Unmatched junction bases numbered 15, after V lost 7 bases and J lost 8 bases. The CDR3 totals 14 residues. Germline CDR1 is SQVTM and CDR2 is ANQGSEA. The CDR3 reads CSATKGQGAEGYTF. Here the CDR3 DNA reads TGCAGCGCTACCAAGGGGCAGGGGGCGGAAGGCTACACCTTC.

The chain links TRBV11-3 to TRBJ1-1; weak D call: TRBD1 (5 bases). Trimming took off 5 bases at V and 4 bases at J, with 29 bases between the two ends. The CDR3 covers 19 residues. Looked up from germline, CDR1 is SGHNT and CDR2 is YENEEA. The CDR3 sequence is CASSPNTGGFKASSTEAFF. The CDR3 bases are TGTGCCAGCAGCCCCAATACCGGGGGTTTTAAGGCGTCCAGCACTGAAGCTTTCTTT. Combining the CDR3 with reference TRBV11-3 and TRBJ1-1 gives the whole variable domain EAGVVQSPRYKIIEKKQPVAFWCNPISGHNTLYWYLQNLGQGPELLIRYENEEAVDDSQLPKDRFSAERLKGVDSTLKIQPAELGDSAVYLCASSPNTGGFKASSTEAFFGQGTRLTVV.

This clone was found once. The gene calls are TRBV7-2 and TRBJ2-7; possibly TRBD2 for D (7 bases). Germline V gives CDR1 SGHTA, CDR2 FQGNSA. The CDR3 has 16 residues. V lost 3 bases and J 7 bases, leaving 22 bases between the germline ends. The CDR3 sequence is CASSFLSGGAPLEQYF. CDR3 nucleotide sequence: TGTGCCAGCAGCTTCCTTTCTGGGGGGGCTCCCCTTGAGCAGTACTTC.

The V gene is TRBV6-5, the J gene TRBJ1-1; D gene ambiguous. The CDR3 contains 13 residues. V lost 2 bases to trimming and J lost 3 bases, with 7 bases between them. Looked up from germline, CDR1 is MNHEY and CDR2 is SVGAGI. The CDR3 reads CASSYMEDTEAFF. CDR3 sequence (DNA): TGTGCCAGCAGTTACATGGAGGACACTGAAGCTTTCTTT.

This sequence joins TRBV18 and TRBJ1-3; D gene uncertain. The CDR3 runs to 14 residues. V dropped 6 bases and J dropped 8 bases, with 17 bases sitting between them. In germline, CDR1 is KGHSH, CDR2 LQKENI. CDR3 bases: TGTGCCAGCTCTCCGGACGGACTACTAGACACCATATATTTT. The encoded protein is CASSPDGLLDTIYF.

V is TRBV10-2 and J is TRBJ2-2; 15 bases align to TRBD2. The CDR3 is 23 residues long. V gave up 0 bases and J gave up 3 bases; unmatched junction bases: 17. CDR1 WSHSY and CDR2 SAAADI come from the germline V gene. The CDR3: CASSESPGAGTSGRKIDTGELFF. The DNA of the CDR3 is TGCGCCAGCAGTGAGTCGCCTGGGGCCGGGACTAGCGGGAGGAAGATAGACACCGGGGAGCTGTTTTTT.

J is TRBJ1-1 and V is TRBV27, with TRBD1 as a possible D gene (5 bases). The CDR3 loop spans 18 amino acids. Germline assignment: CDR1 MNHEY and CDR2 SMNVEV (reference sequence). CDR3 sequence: CAYGGGGQEGWSSTEAFF. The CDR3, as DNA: TGTGCTTACGGGGGGGGAGGGCAGGAGGGTTGGTCGAGCACTGAAGCTTTCTTT.

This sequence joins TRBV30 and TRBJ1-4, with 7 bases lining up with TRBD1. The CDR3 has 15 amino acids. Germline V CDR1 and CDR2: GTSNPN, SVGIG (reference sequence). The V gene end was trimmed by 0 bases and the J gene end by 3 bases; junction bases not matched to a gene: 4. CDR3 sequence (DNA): TGTGCCTGGAGTGTCCAGACAGGGCCTAATGAAAAACTGTTTTTT. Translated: CAWSVQTGPNEKLFF.

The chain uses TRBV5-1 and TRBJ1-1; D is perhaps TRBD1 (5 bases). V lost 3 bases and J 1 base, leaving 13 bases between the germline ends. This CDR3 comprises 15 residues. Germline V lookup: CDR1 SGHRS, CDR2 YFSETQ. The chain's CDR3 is CASSSGGDPNTEAFF. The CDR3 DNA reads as TGCGCCAGCAGCTCGGGGGGGGACCCGAACACTGAAGCTTTCTTT.

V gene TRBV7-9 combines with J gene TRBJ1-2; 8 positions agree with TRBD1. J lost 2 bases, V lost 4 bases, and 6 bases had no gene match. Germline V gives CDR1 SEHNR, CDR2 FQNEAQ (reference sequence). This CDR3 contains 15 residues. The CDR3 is CASSSDWTGNYGYTF. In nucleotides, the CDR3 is TGTGCCAGCAGCTCCGATTGGACAGGGAACTATGGCTACACCTTC. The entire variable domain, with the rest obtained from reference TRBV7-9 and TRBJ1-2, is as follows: DTGVSQNPRHKITKRGQNVTFRCDPISEHNRLYWYRQTLGQGPEFLTYFQNEAQLEKSRLLSDRFSAERPKGSFSTLEIQRTEQGDSAMYLCASSSDWTGNYGYTFGSGTRLTVV.

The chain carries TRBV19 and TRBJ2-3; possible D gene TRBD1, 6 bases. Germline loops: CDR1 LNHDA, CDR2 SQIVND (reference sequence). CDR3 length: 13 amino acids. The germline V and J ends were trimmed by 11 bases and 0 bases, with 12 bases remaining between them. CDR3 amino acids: CAVRDISTDTQYF. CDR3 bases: TGTGCCGTCCGGGACATCAGCACAGATACGCAGTATTTT.

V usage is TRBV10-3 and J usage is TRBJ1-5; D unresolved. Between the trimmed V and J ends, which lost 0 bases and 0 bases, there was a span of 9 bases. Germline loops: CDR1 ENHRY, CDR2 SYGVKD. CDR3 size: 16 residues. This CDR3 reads CAISESRVGSNQPQHF. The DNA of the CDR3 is TGTGCCATCAGTGAGTCGAGGGTAGGTAGCAATCAGCCCCAGCATTTT.

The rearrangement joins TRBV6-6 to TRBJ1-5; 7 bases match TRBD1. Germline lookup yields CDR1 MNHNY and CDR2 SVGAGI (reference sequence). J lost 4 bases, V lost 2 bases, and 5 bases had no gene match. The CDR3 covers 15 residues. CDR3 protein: CASSYETGSNQPQHF. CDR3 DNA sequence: TGTGCCAGCAGTTACGAGACAGGGTCTAATCAGCCCCAGCATTTT.

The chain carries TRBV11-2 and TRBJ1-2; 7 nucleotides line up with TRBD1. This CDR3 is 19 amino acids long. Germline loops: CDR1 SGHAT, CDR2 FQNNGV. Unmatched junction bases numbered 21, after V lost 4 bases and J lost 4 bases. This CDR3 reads CASSSVRGYTRDSSYGYTF. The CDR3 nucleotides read TGTGCCAGCAGCTCCGTTAGGGGGTATACCCGGGACAGCTCCTATGGCTACACCTTC.

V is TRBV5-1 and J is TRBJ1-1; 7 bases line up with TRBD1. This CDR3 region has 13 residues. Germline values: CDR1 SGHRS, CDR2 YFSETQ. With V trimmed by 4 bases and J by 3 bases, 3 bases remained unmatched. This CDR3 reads CASSQTGYTEAFF. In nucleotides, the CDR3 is TGCGCCAGCAGCCAGACAGGGTACACTGAAGCTTTCTTT.

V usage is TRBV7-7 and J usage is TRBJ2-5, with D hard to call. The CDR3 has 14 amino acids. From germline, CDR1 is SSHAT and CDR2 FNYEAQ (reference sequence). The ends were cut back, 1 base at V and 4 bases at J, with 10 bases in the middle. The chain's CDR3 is CASSLGRTGETQYF. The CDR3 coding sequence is TGTGCCAGCAGCTTAGGTAGAACCGGAGAGACCCAGTACTTC.

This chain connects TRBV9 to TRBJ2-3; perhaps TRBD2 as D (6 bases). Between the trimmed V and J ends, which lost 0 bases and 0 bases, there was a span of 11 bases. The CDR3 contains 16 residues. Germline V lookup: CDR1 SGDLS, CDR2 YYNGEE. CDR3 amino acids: CASSVETSSSTDTQYF. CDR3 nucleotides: TGTGCCAGCAGCGTAGAAACTAGCAGTAGCACAGATACGCAGTATTTT.

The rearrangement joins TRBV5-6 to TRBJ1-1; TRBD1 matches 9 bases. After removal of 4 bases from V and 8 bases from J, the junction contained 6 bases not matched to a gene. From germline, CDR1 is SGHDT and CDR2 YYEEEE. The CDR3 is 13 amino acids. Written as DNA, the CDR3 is TGTGCCAGCAGCGATACAGGGGGCGCGGAAGCTTTCTTT. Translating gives CASSDTGGAEAFF. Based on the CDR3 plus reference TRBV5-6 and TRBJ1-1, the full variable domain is DAGVTQSPTHLIKTRGQQVTLRCSPKSGHDTVSWYQQALGQGPQFIFQYYEEEERQRGNFPDRFSGHQFPNYSSELNVNALLLGDSALYLCASSDTGGAEAFFGQGTRLTVV.

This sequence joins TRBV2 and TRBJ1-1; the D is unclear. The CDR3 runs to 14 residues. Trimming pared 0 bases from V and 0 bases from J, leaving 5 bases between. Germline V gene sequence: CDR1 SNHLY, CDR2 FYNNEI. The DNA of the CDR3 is TGTGCCAGCAGTGAAGCCGTAGTGAACACTGAAGCTTTCTTT. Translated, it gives CASSEAVVNTEAFF.

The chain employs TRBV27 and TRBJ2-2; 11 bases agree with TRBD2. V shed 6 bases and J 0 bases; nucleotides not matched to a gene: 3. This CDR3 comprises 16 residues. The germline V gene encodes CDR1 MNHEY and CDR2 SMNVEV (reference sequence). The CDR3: CASRLAGDPNTGELFF. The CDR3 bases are TGTGCCAGCAGACTAGCGGGGGACCCGAACACCGGGGAGCTGTTTTTT.

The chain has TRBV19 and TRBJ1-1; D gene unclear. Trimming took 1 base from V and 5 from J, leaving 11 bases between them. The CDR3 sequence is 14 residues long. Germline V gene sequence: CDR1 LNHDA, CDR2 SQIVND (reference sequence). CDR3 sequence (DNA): TGTGCCAGTAGTATAGGCGGTTGGAGGACTGAAGCTTTCTTT. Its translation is CASSIGGWRTEAFF.

The CDR3 DNA reads as TGTGCCAGCAGCCTCGCGGGGCCGCCCCAAGAGCAGTACTTC. As protein: CASSLAGPPQEQYF. The chain recombines TRBV7-8 with TRBJ2-7; D perhaps matches TRBD2 (6 bases). The CDR3 sequence is 14 residues long. V lost 5 bases and J 7 bases, leaving 18 bases between the germline ends. Germline values: CDR1 SGHVS, CDR2 FQNEAQ.

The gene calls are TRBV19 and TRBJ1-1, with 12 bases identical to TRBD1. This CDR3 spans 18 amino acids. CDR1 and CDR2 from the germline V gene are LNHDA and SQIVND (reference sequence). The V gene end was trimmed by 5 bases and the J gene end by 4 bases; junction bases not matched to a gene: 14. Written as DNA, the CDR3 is TGTGCCAGTAGTCTTATGTCCGGGACAGGGGGCATCGGCACTGAAGCTTTCTTT. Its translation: CASSLMSGTGGIGTEAFF.

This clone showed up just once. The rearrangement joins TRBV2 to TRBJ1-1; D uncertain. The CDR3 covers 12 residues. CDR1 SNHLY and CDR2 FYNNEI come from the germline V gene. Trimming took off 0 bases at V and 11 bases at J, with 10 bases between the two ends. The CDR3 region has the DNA TGTGCCAGCAGTGAAGCAGCCTCGTTTGCTTTCTTT. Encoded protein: CASSEAASFAFF. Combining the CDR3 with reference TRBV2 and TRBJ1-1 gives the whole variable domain EPEVTQTPSHQVTQMGQEVILRCVPISNHLYFYWYRQILGQKVEFLVSFYNNEISEKSEIFDDQFSVERPDGSNFTLKIRSTKLEDSAMYFCASSEAASFAFFGQGTRLTVV.

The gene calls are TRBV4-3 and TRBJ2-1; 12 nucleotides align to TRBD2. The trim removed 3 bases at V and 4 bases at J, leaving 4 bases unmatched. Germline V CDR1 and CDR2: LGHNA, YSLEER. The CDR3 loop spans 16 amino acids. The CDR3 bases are TGCGCCAGCAGCCATGCCGGGACTAGCGGGTACAATGAGCAGTTCTTC. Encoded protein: CASSHAGTSGYNEQFF.

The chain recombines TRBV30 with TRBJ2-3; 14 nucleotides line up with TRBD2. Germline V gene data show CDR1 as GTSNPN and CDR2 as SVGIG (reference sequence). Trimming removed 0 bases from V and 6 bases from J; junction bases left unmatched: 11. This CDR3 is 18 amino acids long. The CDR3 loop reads CAWSVRGGTSGSLDTQYF. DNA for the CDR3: TGTGCCTGGAGTGTAAGGGGGGGGACTAGCGGGAGCTTGGATACGCAGTATTTT.

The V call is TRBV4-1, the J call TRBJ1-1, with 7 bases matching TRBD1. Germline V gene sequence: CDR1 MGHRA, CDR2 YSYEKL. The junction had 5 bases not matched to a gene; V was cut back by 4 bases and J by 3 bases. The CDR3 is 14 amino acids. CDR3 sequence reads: CASSRTTGDTEAFF. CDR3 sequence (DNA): TGCGCCAGCAGCCGGACTACAGGGGACACTGAAGCTTTCTTT.

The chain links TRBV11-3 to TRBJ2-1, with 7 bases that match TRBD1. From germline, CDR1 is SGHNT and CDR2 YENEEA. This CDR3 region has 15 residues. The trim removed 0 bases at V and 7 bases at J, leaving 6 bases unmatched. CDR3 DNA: TGTGCCAGCAGCTTAGATCGTGACAGGGATAATGAGCAGTTCTTC. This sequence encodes CASSLDRDRDNEQFF.

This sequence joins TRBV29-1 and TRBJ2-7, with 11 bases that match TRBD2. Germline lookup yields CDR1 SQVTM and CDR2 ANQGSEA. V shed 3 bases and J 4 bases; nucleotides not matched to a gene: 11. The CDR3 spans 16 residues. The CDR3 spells CSVDGEGTSGGYEQYF. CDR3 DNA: TGCAGCGTTGACGGCGAAGGGACTAGCGGTGGGTACGAGCAGTACTTC.